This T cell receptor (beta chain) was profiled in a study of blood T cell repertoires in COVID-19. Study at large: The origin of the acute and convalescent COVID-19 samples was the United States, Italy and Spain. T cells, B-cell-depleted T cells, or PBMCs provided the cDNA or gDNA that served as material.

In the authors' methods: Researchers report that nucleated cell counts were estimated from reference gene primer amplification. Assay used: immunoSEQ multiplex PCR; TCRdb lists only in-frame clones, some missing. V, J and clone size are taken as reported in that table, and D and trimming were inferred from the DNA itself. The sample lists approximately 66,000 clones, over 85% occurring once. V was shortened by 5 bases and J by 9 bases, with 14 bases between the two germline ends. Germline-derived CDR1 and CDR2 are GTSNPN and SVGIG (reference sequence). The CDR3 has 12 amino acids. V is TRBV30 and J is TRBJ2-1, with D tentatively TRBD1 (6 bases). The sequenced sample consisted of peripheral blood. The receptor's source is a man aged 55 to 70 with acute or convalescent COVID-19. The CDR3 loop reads CAWDGGHGEQFF. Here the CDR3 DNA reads TGTGCCTGGGATGGGGGCCACGGTGAGCAGTTCTTC.